This note documents a single T cell receptor beta chain sequence. The sample comes from a study of blood T cell repertoires in COVID-19. Study as a whole: Acute-phase and convalescent COVID-19 samples originated in the United States, Italy and Spain. PBMCs, B-cell-depleted T cells, or T cells were the source of the cDNA or gDNA that made up the material.

Authors' methods: Scientists estimated how many nucleated cells there were by amplifying reference gene primers. Method: immunoSEQ multiplex PCR; TCRdb's copy keeps in-frame clones and lacks some. The DNA gave D and trimming, while V, J and clone size come from that table. The sample shows approximately 230,000 clones, nearly 90% of them seen only once. V dropped 4 bases and J dropped 1; count of bases not matched to a gene: 3. CDR3 length equals 15 residues. The germline gives CDR1 MNHEY, CDR2 SVGAGI. The TCR comes from a man aged 18 to 30 with active or convalescent COVID-19. What was sequenced was peripheral blood. The chain couples TRBV6-5 to TRBJ1-5; 8 bases agree with TRBD1. CDR3 sequence (DNA): TGTGCCAGCAGTTCGAACAGGGGGAGCAATCAGCCCCAGCATTTT. Protein: CASSSNRGSNQPQHF.